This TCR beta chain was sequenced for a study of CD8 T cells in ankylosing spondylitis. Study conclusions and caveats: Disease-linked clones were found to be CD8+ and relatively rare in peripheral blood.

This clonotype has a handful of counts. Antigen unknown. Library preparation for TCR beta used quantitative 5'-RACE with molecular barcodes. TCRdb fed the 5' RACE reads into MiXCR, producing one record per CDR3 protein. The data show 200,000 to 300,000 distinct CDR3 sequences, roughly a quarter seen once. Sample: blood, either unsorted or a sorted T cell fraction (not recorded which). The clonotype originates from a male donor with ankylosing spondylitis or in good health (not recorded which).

The chain's CDR3 is CASSRGISGDQETQYF. The DNA for the CDR3 is TGTGCCAGCAGTCGAGGGATATCAGGCGATCAAGAGACCCAGTACTTC. This chain connects TRBV4-2 to TRBJ2-5; tentatively, D is TRBD2 (5 bases). Germline V gene data show CDR1 as LGHNA and CDR2 as YNFKEQ. This CDR3 has 16 residues. Trimming removed 6 bases at V and 2 bases at J, with 19 bases between.